The TCR beta chain described here comes from a study of beta chain features in type 1 diabetes. Study observations and caveats: Whether TCRB rearrangement is influenced by HLA type was left unresolved in this analysis. Shortening of TCRB CDR3s, moderate but significant, appeared in all four CD4+ subsets of Type 1 diabetes patients.

A word on this clone: The antigen is undetermined.

CDR1 and CDR2 from the germline V gene are SGDLS and YYNGEE. V lost 4 bases, J lost 1 base, and 12 bases lay in between. The CDR3 is 14 residues long. The sequenced template was cDNA made from the entire isolated RNA. Clones were read by immunoSEQ multiplex PCR, and TCRdb kept only the in-frame ones, dropping some. The sample holds 250,000 to 300,000 clones; about 23% are singletons and the top ten take around 0.013%. Specimen: naive CD4+ T cells from blood. This chain uses TRBV9 with TRBJ2-7, with D possibly being TRBD2 (6 bases). The source is a woman aged 25 to 39 with type 1 diabetes. CDR3 sequence (DNA): TGTGCCAGCAGCCCCGGGACTCCTTCCTACGAGCAGTACTTC. It translates to CASSPGTPSYEQYF.